Shown below are 17 T cell receptor beta chains from a single sample sequenced in a study of Ad26.COV2.S vaccination and SARS-CoV-2 variants listed by TCRdb under 2021. In the paper's terms, the treatment or condition label means: approximately 18 received Ad26.COV2.S at low or high dose, single or two shots; about 5 received placebo; per-sample allocation not given. For vaccine and placebo recipients, repertoires were sequenced using samples collected on day 63 after the first injection. The method behind the library was the immunoSEQ multiplex PCR assay. The table was pulled from immuneACCESS by TCRdb, which kept in-frame rearrangements only. Such tables lose some clones; where checked, under half of the loss comes from unresolved V genes, and the rest has no known cause. The sample has hundreds of thousands of clones on record, roughly 86% of them singletons. The top ten constitute around 3% of the sample.

The sample here was peripheral blood, taken in a trial of Ad26.COV2.S vaccine versus placebo. The receptors originated from a person aged 18-60 years who received the Ad26.COV2.S COVID-19 vaccine or a placebo.

The chain combines TRBV18 with TRBJ2-1; 14 bases are shared with TRBD2. The CDR3 contains 18 residues. V lost 3 bases, J lost 7 bases, and 11 bases stayed unmatched. Looked up from germline, CDR1 is KGHSH and CDR2 is LQKENI. The CDR3 loop reads CASSPTTSGGAALNEQFF. The CDR3 coding sequence is TGTGCCAGCTCACCGACGACTAGCGGGGGGGCCGCTTTGAATGAGCAGTTCTTC.

V usage is TRBV11-2 and J usage is TRBJ2-7, with D possibly being TRBD2 (6 bases). This CDR3 contains 15 residues. Trimming pared 6 bases from V and 2 bases from J, leaving 17 bases between. Germline CDR1 and CDR2: SGHAT and FQNNGV. The chain's CDR3 is CASRGPGVTPYEQYF. The CDR3 DNA reads TGTGCCAGCAGGGGTCCGGGGGTCACCCCCTACGAGCAGTACTTC.

The chain employs TRBV13 and TRBJ2-7; possibly TRBD2 for D (6 bases). The CDR3 consists of 13 residues. V lost 1 base to trimming and J lost 5 bases, with 9 bases between them. Germline CDR1 and CDR2: PRHDT and FYEKMQ (reference sequence). CDR3 nucleotides: TGTGCCAGCAGCTTAGCGGGACTCCACGAGCAGTACTTC. Translation gives CASSLAGLHEQYF.

The chain combines TRBV5-5 with TRBJ1-4, with D perhaps TRBD1 (5 bases). Looked up from germline, CDR1 is SGHKS and CDR2 is YYEKEE (reference sequence). Deletions cut 1 base from V and 0 bases from J, with 13 bases between. The CDR3 sequence is 17 residues long. CDR3 in amino acids: CASSLHPRATTNEKLFF. DNA of the CDR3: TGTGCCAGCAGCTTGCATCCCAGGGCCACAACTAATGAAAAACTGTTTTTT.

The sample holds one count of this clone. The rearrangement uses TRBV25-1 and TRBJ2-1, with TRBD1 identical over 8 bases. The CDR3 loop spans 12 amino acids. After removal of 3 bases from V and 10 bases from J, the junction contained 2 bases not matched to a gene. The V gene's germline CDR1 is MGHDK and CDR2 SYGVNS. The DNA for the CDR3 is TGTGCCAGCAGTGAGACAGGGGACGAGCAGTTCTTC. This codes for CASSETGDEQFF.

The chain recombines TRBV9 with TRBJ2-5; tentatively, D is TRBD1 or TRBD2 (5 bases each). The CDR3 length is 16 residues. V was cut by 4 bases and J by 1 base, with 17 bases left in between. Germline assignment: CDR1 SGDLS and CDR2 YYNGEE. In DNA, the CDR3 is TGTGCCAGCAGCCCACGGGCCGGGGCAACCCAAGAGACCCAGTACTTC. It translates to CASSPRAGATQETQYF.

The chain couples TRBV9 to TRBJ2-1, with 12 bases that match TRBD2. Trimming cost V 4 bases and J 6 bases; bases outside gene matches: 8. The germline gives CDR1 SGDLS, CDR2 YYNGEE. This CDR3 contains 16 residues. CDR3 nucleotides: TGTGCCAGCAGCCTACTAGCGGGGGGAGACTCCAATGAGCAGTTCTTC. Translated: CASSLLAGGDSNEQFF.

The V gene is TRBV7-9, the J gene TRBJ1-1; D might be TRBD1 (5 bases). Trimming removed 3 bases from V and 6 bases from J, with 17 bases in between. Germline values: CDR1 SEHNR, CDR2 FQNEAQ (reference sequence). The CDR3 contains 15 residues. CDR3 amino acids: CASSLTGRGVPEAFF. CDR3 in DNA: TGTGCCAGCAGCTTGACCGGACGGGGGGTCCCTGAAGCTTTCTTT.

In DNA form, the CDR3 reads TGTGCCAGCAGTCGCAGGGGGCCAGGAAACACCATATATTTT. This translates into CASSRRGPGNTIYF. The chain has TRBV9 and TRBJ1-3; 8 nucleotides line up with TRBD1. V shed 5 bases and J 4 bases; nucleotides not matched to a gene: 5. Germline values: CDR1 SGDLS, CDR2 YYNGEE. The CDR3 has 14 residues.

V usage is TRBV28 and J usage is TRBJ1-4, with 7 positions matching TRBD1. J lost 0 bases, V lost 6 bases, and 4 bases had no gene match. This CDR3 spans 15 amino acids. Germline CDR1 and CDR2: MDHEN and SYDVKM. The CDR3 loop is CASSLTGATNEKLFF. The CDR3 bases are TGTGCCAGCAGCCTTACAGGGGCAACTAATGAAAAACTGTTTTTT.

The chain joins TRBV30 to TRBJ1-1; TRBD1 is a possible D gene (6 bases). This CDR3 comprises 12 residues. V lost 5 bases to trimming and J lost 1 base, with 8 bases between them. From germline, CDR1 is GTSNPN and CDR2 SVGIG (reference sequence). The CDR3 protein is CAWARGNTEAFF. CDR3 coding DNA: TGTGCCTGGGCCAGGGGGAACACTGAAGCTTTCTTT.

This chain links TRBV15 with TRBJ1-5, with D uncertain. The germline CDR1 and CDR2 sequences are LNHNV and YYDKDF (reference sequence). Trimming removed 1 base from V and 3 bases from J, with 7 bases in between. CDR3 length equals 14 residues. CDR3 sequence: CATSRGISNQPQHF. CDR3 sequence (DNA): TGTGCCACCAGCAGAGGGATTTCCAATCAGCCCCAGCATTTT.

This chain joins TRBV2 and TRBJ2-3; TRBD1 might be the D (5 bases). Germline V gene sequence: CDR1 SNHLY, CDR2 FYNNEI. V shed 2 bases and J shed 4 bases, with 16 bases lying between them. The CDR3 runs 16 residues. The CDR3 bases are TGTGCCAGCAGTGAATTTGGGGCAGGCTACCCAGATACGCAGTATTTT. This sequence encodes CASSEFGAGYPDTQYF. The full variable domain, in which reference TRBV2 and TRBJ2-3 provide the parts outside the CDR3, is EPEVTQTPSHQVTQMGQEVILRCVPISNHLYFYWYRQILGQKVEFLVSFYNNEISEKSEIFDDQFSVERPDGSNFTLKIRSTKLEDSAMYFCASSEFGAGYPDTQYFGPGTRLTVL.

The CDR3 reads CASSLSGYNEQFF. As DNA, the CDR3 is TGCGCCAGCAGCTTAAGCGGATACAATGAGCAGTTCTTC. The V and J genes are TRBV5-1 and TRBJ2-1, with a possible D match to TRBD2 (5 bases). CDR3 length: 13 amino acids. Between the trimmed V and J ends, which lost 2 bases and 4 bases, there was a span of 7 bases. Germline loops: CDR1 SGHRS, CDR2 YFSETQ.

The chain recombines TRBV5-1 with TRBJ2-2, with 7 bases aligning to TRBD1. This CDR3 contains 13 residues. Germline CDR1 and CDR2: SGHRS and YFSETQ. The V gene end was trimmed by 3 bases and the J gene end by 7 bases; junction bases not matched to a gene: 3. The CDR3 DNA follows: TGCGCCAGCAGCTCACAGGGGATCGGGGAGCTGTTTTTT. This encodes CASSSQGIGELFF.

This clone was detected once. The V and J genes are TRBV7-8 and TRBJ1-1; a possible D gene is TRBD1 (5 bases). Germline V gene sequence: CDR1 SGHVS, CDR2 FQNEAQ. V lost 3 bases, J lost 0 bases, and 14 bases lay in between. The CDR3 is 16 residues long. The CDR3 region is CASSFYGQGVNTEAFF. Written as DNA, the CDR3 is TGTGCCAGCAGCTTCTATGGTCAGGGAGTGAACACTGAAGCTTTCTTT.

The chain employs TRBV7-9 and TRBJ2-3, with 10 bases lining up with TRBD2. The CDR3 runs to 16 residues. J lost 4 bases, V lost 5 bases, and 9 bases had no gene match. Germline V lookup: CDR1 SEHNR, CDR2 FQNEAQ (reference sequence). Here the CDR3 reads CASSPRAGGKADTQYF. CDR3 nucleotides: TGTGCCAGCAGCCCGCGAGCGGGAGGGAAGGCAGATACGCAGTATTTT.